This T cell receptor (beta chain) was identified during a study of spatial heterogeneity in lung cancer. Whole-study findings and limits: The appearance of ubiquitous expanded tumor TCRs in blood was greater at resection than follow-up.

Each CDR3 protein gets one entry after TCRdb re-called the 5' RACE reads with MiXCR. This sample has approximately 22,000 distinct CDR3 sequences, with 3.5% to 5.5% found just once. This CDR3 region has 15 residues. V shed 1 base and J shed 4 bases, with 13 bases lying between them. The germline gives CDR1 SGHAT, CDR2 FQNNGV. The time point denotes: sample taken at primary tumor resection. TCRs were sequenced from unsorted whole RNA of tumor, nontumor lung or PBMC. As regards this clonotype: Its antigen is undetermined.

Sample: PBMCs, taken at surgery. The V call is TRBV11-2, the J call TRBJ2-5; D is ambiguous. The receptor was isolated from a male donor with early-stage non-small cell lung cancer. CDR3 protein: CASSLASVSRETQYF. CDR3 in DNA: TGTGCCAGCAGCTTAGCTTCGGTCTCTAGAGAGACCCAGTACTTC.